The 16 T cell receptor beta chains given below trace back to one sample, sequenced in a study of T-cell reconstitution after alpha-beta-depleted transplantation in children. A TCRbeta library incorporating unique molecular identifiers was prepared. TCRdb independently ran MiXCR on the PCR reads; one entry per CDR3 protein. The repertoire holds about 640,000 distinct CDR3 sequences, with around 17% as singletons. The material was PBMCs from the stem cell graft donor, obtained from the stem cell graft. The receptors here all came from a human donor who donated a stem cell graft to a child with acute myeloid leukemia.

CDR3 in amino acids: CASSQDSLNTDTQYF. DNA for the CDR3: TGCGCCAGCAGCCAGGACAGCCTGAACACAGATACGCAGTATTTT. This rearrangement joins TRBV4-1 to TRBJ2-3, with TRBD1 as a possible D gene (6 bases). The length of the CDR3 is 15 residues. The germline V gene encodes CDR1 MGHRA and CDR2 YSYEKL. With 3 bases removed from V and 2 bases from J, the gap between germline ends came to 12 bases.

This clonotype was found many times. The J gene is TRBJ2-6, the V gene TRBV20-1; no reliable D call. V gave up 0 bases and J gave up 4 bases, with 10 bases separating them. CDR1 and CDR2 (germline): DFQATT, SNEGSKA (reference sequence). This CDR3 region has 15 residues. The CDR3 loop reads CSARDASRGANVLTF. The CDR3 DNA reads TGCAGTGCTAGAGATGCTTCGAGGGGGGCCAACGTCCTGACTTTC.

V is TRBV11-2 and J is TRBJ2-7; 9 bases map to TRBD2. Germline V gives CDR1 SGHAT, CDR2 FQNNGV. Trimming at V came to 5 bases and at J to 6 bases, leaving 14 bases not matched to a gene. This CDR3 comprises 16 residues. DNA for the CDR3: TGTGCCAGCAGCCGAGACATGGGGCTAGCGGGGAGCGAGCAGTACTTC. Protein product: CASSRDMGLAGSEQYF.

As for this clonotype: With a much larger clone just one base away, this may be a read error. The DNA for the CDR3 is TGCAGTGCCCCGACGGCTGAAGCTTTCTTT. Its translation: CSAPTAEAFF. This chain uses TRBV20-1 with TRBJ1-1, with D unresolved. Germline V gives CDR1 DFQATT, CDR2 SNEGSKA (reference sequence). This CDR3 has 10 residues. The V end was cut by 6 bases, the J end by 6 bases, with 8 bases between.

This clonotype was seen ten or more times. The chain carries TRBV7-9 and TRBJ2-7; 8 nucleotides line up with TRBD1. Germline CDR1 reads SEHNR; CDR2 reads FQNEAQ (reference sequence). The CDR3 is 15 residues long. The V segment lost 5 bases and the J segment 2 bases; nucleotides outside the gene matches: 8. CDR3: CASSTDRGNPYEQYF. The CDR3 DNA reads as TGTGCCAGCAGCACCGACAGGGGAAATCCCTACGAGCAGTACTTC.

The chain recombines TRBV28 with TRBJ2-1, with TRBD2 matching 14 bases. The CDR3 sequence is 14 residues long. Germline V gene data show CDR1 as MDHEN and CDR2 as SYDVKM. J lost 12 bases, V lost 5 bases, and 6 bases had no gene match. For the CDR3, the DNA is TGTGCCAGCAGTCCGACTAGCGGGGGGGCACGGCAGTTCTTC. This gives the protein CASSPTSGGARQFF.

The sample holds a few counts of this clonotype. The V call is TRBV20-1, the J call TRBJ2-1, with unresolved D. The germline gives CDR1 DFQATT, CDR2 SNEGSKA (reference sequence). V was pared by 3 bases and J by 0 bases, with 6 bases between. This CDR3 is 13 amino acids long. In DNA, the CDR3 is TGCAGTGCTAGCGGCCGCTCCTACAATGAGCAGTTCTTC. As protein: CSASGRSYNEQFF.

The table lists this clonotype with a few counts. This rearrangement joins TRBV5-6 to TRBJ2-4; TRBD2 agrees at 7 bases. The CDR3 runs to 15 residues. Germline V gene sequence: CDR1 SGHDT, CDR2 YYEEEE. After removal of 4 bases from V and 6 bases from J, the junction contained 10 bases not matched to a gene. The CDR3 here is CASSRGGSGLNIQYF. CDR3 in DNA: TGTGCCAGCAGCAGGGGAGGGTCCGGCCTAAACATTCAGTACTTC.

This sequence joins TRBV6-2 or TRBV6-3 and TRBJ2-4; 11 nucleotides align to TRBD1. The CDR3 consists of 16 residues. V lost 7 bases to trimming and J lost 7 bases; unmatched junction nucleotides: 12. Germline V CDR1 and CDR2: MNHEY, SVGEGT. CDR3 sequence reads: CASTGQGASLFNIQYF. In DNA form, the CDR3 reads TGTGCCAGCACCGGACAGGGGGCTTCCCTATTTAACATTCAGTACTTC.

This clonotype turned up a few times. The chain recombines TRBV18 with TRBJ2-7, with a weak D call TRBD2 (5 bases). This CDR3 is 15 amino acids long. V lost 0 bases and J lost 3, with 12 bases in between. Germline V gives CDR1 KGHSH, CDR2 LQKENI. CDR3 sequence: CASSPPAASGYEQYF. In DNA form, the CDR3 reads TGTGCCAGCTCACCACCCGCAGCCAGCGGCTACGAGCAGTACTTC.

Only a few counts were recorded for this clonotype. The chain uses TRBV7-9 and TRBJ2-1; D gene unclear. CDR3 length equals 12 residues. V lost 6 bases and J 10 bases, leaving 13 bases between the germline ends. The germline gives CDR1 SEHNR, CDR2 FQNEAQ (reference sequence). In DNA, the CDR3 is TGTGCCAGCAGTCGGCTGGGGTTAGAGCAGTTCTTC. It yields the protein CASSRLGLEQFF.

In this sample, this clonotype turned up a few times. V gene TRBV5-1 combines with J gene TRBJ2-3; no firm D call. Trimming cost V 0 bases and J 0 bases, with 8 bases left between them. This CDR3 is 15 amino acids long. Germline V gene lookup returns CDR1 SGHRS and CDR2 YFSETQ. CDR3 protein: CASSLEWGSTDTQYF. The CDR3 DNA is TGCGCCAGCAGCTTGGAGTGGGGAAGCACAGATACGCAGTATTTT.

The table lists this clonotype with many counts. This chain links TRBV29-1 with TRBJ2-3, with D possibly called TRBD1 or TRBD2 (7 bases each). Germline V gives CDR1 SQVTM, CDR2 ANQGSEA. Trimming removed 5 bases at V and 4 bases at J, with 25 bases between. The CDR3 is made up of 17 amino acids. CDR3 protein: CSVQGVAGGGLADTQYF. Written as DNA, the CDR3 is TGCAGCGTTCAGGGGGTTGCCGGCGGGGGCTTGGCAGATACGCAGTATTTT.

This clonotype has more than one count but fewer than ten. The V and J genes are TRBV12-3 or TRBV12-4 and TRBJ2-2; TRBD1 matches at 7 bases. With 6 bases clipped from V and 3 bases from J, the junction kept 4 bases outside the gene matches. The CDR3 totals 14 residues. The CDR3 coding sequence is TGTGCCAGCAGACAGGGGTGGGACACCGGGGAGCTGTTTTTT. Translating it yields CASRQGWDTGELFF.

The table lists this clonotype with a few counts. V gene TRBV20-1 combines with J gene TRBJ1-5; D is undetermined. Trimming removed 7 bases at V and 3 bases at J, with 13 bases between. The germline CDR1 and CDR2 sequences are DFQATT and SNEGSKA (reference sequence). There are 13 residues in the CDR3. The CDR3 loop reads CSGAGRINQPQHF. Here the CDR3 DNA reads TGCAGTGGGGCGGGCCGGATCAATCAGCCCCAGCATTTT.

This clonotype was seen repeatedly, ten times or more. The chain is built from TRBV27 and TRBJ2-1; D may be TRBD2 (7 bases). V lost 10 bases and J lost 2, with 18 bases in between. CDR1 is MNHEY, CDR2 SMNVEV, per germline (reference sequence). This CDR3 contains 15 residues. CDR3 in DNA: TGTGCCACCTCTCCGGGGGGCCCAGCCTACAATGAGCAGTTCTTC. As protein: CATSPGGPAYNEQFF.